This record concerns one T cell receptor beta chain sequence. A junction boundary mismatches the germline segment, possibly from a read error. The data stem from a study of tumor and adjacent non-tumor tissue in lung cancer. No cell sorting was done before RNA was extracted from the tissue. The normal lung tissue was taken more than 3 cm from the tumor edge. The library came from three nested PCR rounds adapted from ARM-PCR protocols. MiXCR, applied by TCRdb to the multiplex PCR reads, yields one record per CDR3 protein. The sample lists over 80,000 distinct CDR3 sequences; roughly 78% were seen once. CDR1 and CDR2 (germline): MGHRA, YSYEKL. CDR3 length: 15 amino acids.

The source is a man aged 55 to 70 with small cell lung cancer. The chain uses TRBV4-1 and TRBJ2-7, with a tentative D call TRBD2 (5 bases). The sequenced material came from distant non-tumor lung tissue. The CDR3 reads CASSQGGAPGYEQHF. Here the CDR3 DNA reads TGCGCCAGCAGCCAAGGGGGAGCCCCGGGATACGAGCAGCACTTC.